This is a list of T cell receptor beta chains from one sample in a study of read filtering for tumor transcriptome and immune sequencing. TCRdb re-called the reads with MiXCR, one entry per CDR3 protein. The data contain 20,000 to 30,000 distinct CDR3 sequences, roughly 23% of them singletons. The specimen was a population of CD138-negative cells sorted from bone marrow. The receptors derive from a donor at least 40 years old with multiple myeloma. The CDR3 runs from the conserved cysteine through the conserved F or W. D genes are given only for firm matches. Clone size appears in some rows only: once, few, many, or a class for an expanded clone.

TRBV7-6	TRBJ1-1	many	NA	CASSLSGELTEAFF	TGTGCCAGCAGCTTATCGGGGGAATTGACTGAAGCTTTCTTT
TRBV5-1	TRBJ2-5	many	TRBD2	CASSGTSGQETQYF	TGCGCCAGCAGCGGGACTAGCGGGCAAGAGACCCAGTACTTC
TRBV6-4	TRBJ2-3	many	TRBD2	CASSQLAGGPDTQYF	TGTGCCAGCAGTCAACTAGCGGGGGGGCCTGATACGCAGTATTTT
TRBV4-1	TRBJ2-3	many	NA	CASSPREATDTQYF	TGCGCCAGCAGCCCCCGGGAAGCCACAGATACGCAGTATTTT
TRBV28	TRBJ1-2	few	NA	CASSKTGYGYTF	TGTGCCAGCAGCAAGACAGGCTATGGCTACACCTTC
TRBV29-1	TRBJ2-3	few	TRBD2	CSVSRGRADTQYF	TGCAGCGTCTCCCGGGGGAGGGCGGATACGCAGTATTTT
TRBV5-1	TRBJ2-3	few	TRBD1	CASSLQGATSTDTQYF	TGCGCCAGCAGCTTGCAGGGGGCCACTAGCACAGATACGCAGTATTTT
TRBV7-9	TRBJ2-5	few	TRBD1	CASSGDRGKETQYF	TGTGCCAGCAGCGGGGACAGGGGTAAAGAGACCCAGTACTTC
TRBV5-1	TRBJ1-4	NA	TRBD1	CASSSRPGQGDEKLFF	TGCGCCAGCAGCAGCCGACCGGGACAGGGGGATGAAAAACTGTTTTTT
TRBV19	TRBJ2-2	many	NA	CASSMRGPGELFF	TGTGCCAGTAGTATGAGGGGTCCCGGGGAGCTGTTTTTT
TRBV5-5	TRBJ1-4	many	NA	CASSPTGTDEKLFF	TGTGCCAGCAGTCCCACCGGGACGGATGAAAAACTGTTTTTT
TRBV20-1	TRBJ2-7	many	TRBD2	CSAHPPSGGPSYEQYF	TGCAGTGCCCACCCTCCCAGCGGGGGGCCATCCTACGAGCAGTACTTC
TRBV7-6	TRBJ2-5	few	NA	CASSFTGWETQYF	TGTGCCAGCAGCTTCACGGGCTGGGAGACCCAGTACTTC
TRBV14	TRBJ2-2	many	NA	CASSQRTGRGPGELFF	TGTGCCAGCAGCCAAAGAACAGGCAGGGGCCCCGGGGAGCTGTTTTTT
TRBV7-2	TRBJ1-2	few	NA	CASSPPGGANYGYTF	TGTGCCAGCAGCCCCCCAGGTGGAGCTAACTATGGCTACACCTTC
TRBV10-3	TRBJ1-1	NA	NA	CAISGAANTEAFF	TGTGCCATCAGTGGGGCGGCGAACACTGAAGCTTTCTTT
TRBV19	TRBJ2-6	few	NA	CASSMWAGQAGANVLTF	TGTGCCAGTAGTATGTGGGCAGGGCAGGCTGGGGCCAACGTCCTGACTTTC
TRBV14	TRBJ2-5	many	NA	CASSQGQPGWETQYF	TGTGCCAGCAGCCAAGGACAGCCAGGTTGGGAGACCCAGTACTTC
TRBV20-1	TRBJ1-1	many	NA	CSARDISTEVPEAFF	TGCAGTGCTAGAGATATAAGTACTGAGGTCCCTGAAGCTTTCTTT
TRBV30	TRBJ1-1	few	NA	CASGTYMNTEAFF	TGTGCCTCAGGGACCTACATGAACACTGAAGCTTTCTTT
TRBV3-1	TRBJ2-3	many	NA	CASSPRVVTDTQYF	TGTGCCAGCAGCCCCCGAGTGGTAACAGATACGCAGTATTTT
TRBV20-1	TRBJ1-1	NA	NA	CSASQRSVNTEAFF	TGCAGTGCTAGTCAGAGATCCGTGAACACTGAAGCTTTCTTT